Listed here are 13 T cell receptor beta chains from one sample, sequenced in a study of blood T cell repertoires in COVID-19. TCRdb's copy holds only in-frame clones and misses some; the assay was immunoSEQ multiplex PCR. The sample yields 180,000 or so clones, 70% to 90% seen once. Sequenced material: peripheral blood. Receptors were obtained from a man younger than 30 with acute or convalescent COVID-19.

V and J are TRBV15 and TRBJ2-3, with a weak D call TRBD2 (5 bases). The germline V gene has CDR1 LNHNV and CDR2 YYDKDF (reference sequence). Trimming removed 3 bases at V and 3 bases at J, with 13 bases between. The CDR3 is 15 residues long. Written as DNA, the CDR3 is TGTGCCACCAGCAGGGCATCGGGGAGAACAGATACGCAGTATTTT. This sequence encodes CATSRASGRTDTQYF.

The CDR3 nucleotides read TGTGCCAGCAGCCAAGAGTCGCTATTCTACGAGCAGTACTTC. Translated, it gives CASSQESLFYEQYF. This chain links TRBV14 with TRBJ2-7; the D is unclear. The CDR3 has 14 amino acids. Trimming took off 0 bases at V and 3 bases at J, with 9 bases between the two ends. Per germline, CDR1 SGHDN and CDR2 FVKESK.

This chain connects TRBV4-1 to TRBJ1-2; D perhaps matches TRBD1 (6 bases). The CDR3 loop spans 15 amino acids. V lost 1 base and J 5 bases, leaving 14 bases between the germline ends. Looked up from germline, CDR1 is MGHRA and CDR2 is YSYEKL. The CDR3 sequence: CASSQVGKGGYGYTF. DNA of the CDR3: TGCGCCAGCAGCCAAGTGGGCAAAGGGGGATATGGCTACACCTTC.

This chain links TRBV27 with TRBJ1-6; 10 positions match TRBD1. From germline, CDR1 is MNHEY and CDR2 SMNVEV (reference sequence). The CDR3 length is 12 residues. The V and J ends lost 10 bases and 9 bases, in that order; junction bases with no gene match: 3. CDR3 DNA sequence: TGTGCCACCTGGGACAGGGGTTCACCCCTCCACTTT. It encodes CATWDRGSPLHF.

The chain has TRBV7-9 and TRBJ1-2; 9 nucleotides match TRBD1. Unmatched junction bases numbered 2, after V lost 3 bases and J lost 6 bases. This CDR3 spans 13 amino acids. The V gene's germline CDR1 is SEHNR and CDR2 FQNEAQ (reference sequence). CDR3 sequence (DNA): TGTGCCAGCAGCTTTGGGACAGGGAATGGCTACACCTTC. Protein sequence: CASSFGTGNGYTF.

This rearrangement joins TRBV2 to TRBJ2-1, with D tentatively TRBD2 (5 bases). The V gene lost 9 bases and the J gene lost 9 bases, with 18 bases spanning the gap. Germline CDR1 and CDR2: SNHLY and FYNNEI. The CDR3 contains 13 residues. The CDR3 region is CASDEGTSSEQFF. In nucleotides, the CDR3 is TGTGCCAGTGATGAGGGCACATCGAGTGAGCAGTTCTTC.

The chain carries TRBV9 and TRBJ2-3; 7 positions agree with TRBD1. The CDR3 is 16 residues long. Germline V gene sequence: CDR1 SGDLS, CDR2 YYNGEE. V lost 0 bases to trimming and J lost 2 bases; unmatched junction nucleotides: 6. CDR3 loop: CASSVDRDSYTDTQYF. In nucleotides, the CDR3 is TGTGCCAGCAGCGTAGACCGGGACAGCTACACAGATACGCAGTATTTT.

The chain links TRBV30 to TRBJ1-2; D gene uncertain. CDR3 length: 13 residues. Trimming cost V 6 bases and J 2 bases, with 13 bases left between them. The germline CDR1 and CDR2 sequences are GTSNPN and SVGIG (reference sequence). CDR3 sequence: CACSVIINYGYTF. The CDR3 DNA sequence: TGTGCCTGTTCTGTTATAATCAACTATGGCTACACCTTC.

The chain carries TRBV6-2 or TRBV6-3 and TRBJ1-1; D perhaps matches TRBD1 (5 bases). This CDR3 has 13 residues. The germline V and J ends were trimmed by 1 base and 11 bases, with 14 bases remaining between them. Germline lookup yields CDR1 MNHEY and CDR2 SVGEGT. The CDR3 spells CASSYFSGERAFF. Here the CDR3 DNA reads TGTGCCAGCAGTTACTTTTCGGGGGAAAGGGCTTTCTTT.

The J gene is TRBJ2-1, the V gene TRBV6-1; possibly TRBD1 for D (6 bases). CDR3 size: 15 residues. Deletions cut 2 bases from V and 2 bases from J, with 10 bases between. The V gene's germline CDR1 is MNHNS and CDR2 SASEGT. The CDR3 loop reads CASSETGRAYNEQFF. CDR3 in DNA: TGTGCCAGCAGTGAAACAGGGAGAGCCTACAATGAGCAGTTCTTC.

The rearrangement uses TRBV2 and TRBJ2-1, with TRBD1 as a possible D gene (5 bases). Looked up from germline, CDR1 is SNHLY and CDR2 is FYNNEI. V was pared by 2 bases and J by 5 bases, with 19 bases between. This CDR3 spans 17 amino acids. The CDR3 DNA is TGTGCCAGCAGTGAAACAGACAGCCGGGCTACTAACAATGAGCAGTTCTTC. Its translation: CASSETDSRATNNEQFF.

The rearrangement joins TRBV11-2 to TRBJ2-7; 10 bases are a match to TRBD2. V dropped 1 base and J dropped 3; count of bases not matched to a gene: 3. This CDR3 has 15 residues. Germline V gene sequence: CDR1 SGHAT, CDR2 FQNNGV. CDR3 protein: CASSLVAGGIYEQYF. Written as DNA, the CDR3 is TGTGCCAGCAGCTTAGTAGCGGGGGGCATCTACGAGCAGTACTTC.

The gene calls are TRBV24-1 and TRBJ2-3; a possible D gene is TRBD2 (6 bases). Trimming took 2 bases from V and 3 from J, leaving 11 bases between them. CDR1 is KGHDR and CDR2 is SFDVKD in the germline V gene. The length of the CDR3 is 15 residues. The CDR3 DNA reads as TGTGCCACCAGTGATTCCCCCGGGGGAACAGATACGCAGTATTTT. Protein: CATSDSPGGTDTQYF.